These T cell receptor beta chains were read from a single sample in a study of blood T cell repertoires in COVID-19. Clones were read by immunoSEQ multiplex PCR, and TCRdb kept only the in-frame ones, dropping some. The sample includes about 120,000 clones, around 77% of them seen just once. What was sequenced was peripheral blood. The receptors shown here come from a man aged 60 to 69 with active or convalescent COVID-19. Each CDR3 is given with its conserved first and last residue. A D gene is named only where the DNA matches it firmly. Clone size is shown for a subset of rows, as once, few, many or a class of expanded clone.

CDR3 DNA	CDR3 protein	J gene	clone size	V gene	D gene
TGTGCCAGCATCCGGGCTAGCGGGGGTTCCTACGAGCAGTACTTC	CASIRASGGSYEQYF	TRBJ2-7	.	TRBV28	TRBD2
TGTGCCAGTAGTATAGACGGGAACGAGCAGTACTTC	CASSIDGNEQYF	TRBJ2-7	.	TRBV19	.
TGTGCCACCAGCAGAGATCTGGAGACTAGCGGGAAATTTTACGAGCAGTACTTC	CATSRDLETSGKFYEQYF	TRBJ2-7	.	TRBV15	TRBD2
TGTGCCAGCTCACCACCCGACGGCTGGGCCACGGCGGGCGAGCAGTACTTC	CASSPPDGWATAGEQYF	TRBJ2-7	.	TRBV18	.
TGTGCCAGCAGCTTGGGCGACACTGAAGCTTTCTTT	CASSLGDTEAFF	TRBJ1-1	.	TRBV5-6	.
TGTGCCAGTACCCGGGGGTGGCAGGGGGCTACAGATACGCAGTATTTT	CASTRGWQGATDTQYF	TRBJ2-3	.	TRBV19	TRBD1
TGTGCCAGAAGGCCTCAGGGGGCTAGCTCCTACGAGCAGTACTTC	CARRPQGASSYEQYF	TRBJ2-7	.	TRBV5-3	TRBD1
TGTGCCAGCAGTGAACTCGGGTTCGAGGGCGAGCAGTACTTC	CASSELGFEGEQYF	TRBJ2-7	.	TRBV2	.
TGTGCCAGCAGTTTAGAGCGGGAGGCCATATACGAGCAGTACTTC	CASSLEREAIYEQYF	TRBJ2-7	.	TRBV28	TRBD2
TGCAGCGTTCGTCAAAGGAGCCACGAGCAGTACTTC	CSVRQRSHEQYF	TRBJ2-7	.	TRBV29-1	.
TGTGCCAGCAGCTCCACGGGACAGCTCACAGATACGCAGTATTTT	CASSSTGQLTDTQYF	TRBJ2-3	once	TRBV7-3	TRBD1
TGTGCCAGCAGCCAGACTAGCGGAGGCTACAATGAGCAGTTCTTC	CASSQTSGGYNEQFF	TRBJ2-1	.	TRBV7-2	TRBD2
TGTGCCAGCAGCTTAGAGCCGGGACAGGGTACTGAAGCTTTCTTT	CASSLEPGQGTEAFF	TRBJ1-1	.	TRBV9	TRBD1
TGTGCCAGCAGACGACAGGGGCGATACTATGGCTACACCTTC	CASRRQGRYYGYTF	TRBJ1-2	once	TRBV27	TRBD1
TGTGCCAGCAATCGACCGAGGACCGGGGAGCTGTTTTTT	CASNRPRTGELFF	TRBJ2-2	.	TRBV7-8	.
TGTGCCAGCAGTCTTAGCGGGAATCATGAGGGGGAGCAGTACTTC	CASSLSGNHEGEQYF	TRBJ2-7	.	TRBV7-2	TRBD2
TGTGCCAGTACGGGGGTCTTGGAGCAGTACTTC	CASTGVLEQYF	TRBJ2-7	.	TRBV28	.
TGTGCCTGGAACCGGGGACAGTCCTCCGAGCAGTACTTC	CAWNRGQSSEQYF	TRBJ2-7	.	TRBV30	TRBD1
TGTGCCAGCAGCCAGCGGACAGGTCCCTACGAGCAGTACTTC	CASSQRTGPYEQYF	TRBJ2-7	few	TRBV7-2	TRBD1
TGTGCCAGCAGTGCGTTAGGCGGGAGAATGGACAATGAGCAGTTCTTC	CASSALGGRMDNEQFF	TRBJ2-1	.	TRBV25-1	TRBD2
TGTGCCAGCAGTATCCAACTAGCGGGAGGCAATGAGCAGTTCTTC	CASSIQLAGGNEQFF	TRBJ2-1	few	TRBV7-2	TRBD2
TGTGCCAGCAGTCACGTACGGGGGACTAGCGTCTACGAGCAGTACTTC	CASSHVRGTSVYEQYF	TRBJ2-7	.	TRBV27	TRBD2
TGTGCCAGCAGCCCTCGGGACAGGGGAGTGAATAATTCACCCCTCCACTTT	CASSPRDRGVNNSPLHF	TRBJ1-6	.	TRBV9	TRBD1
TGTGCCAGCAGCGCACCGGGACTAGCGGGACGGTTGGGGACCCAGTACTTC	CASSAPGLAGRLGTQYF	TRBJ2-5	.	TRBV11-2	TRBD2
TGCAGCGCCGTTTTGGTCGGGGAGACCCAGTACTTC	CSAVLVGETQYF	TRBJ2-5	.	TRBV29-1	.
TGTGCCAGCAGCTTAGTCGGAGTTCGGGGCAATGAGCAGTTCTTC	CASSLVGVRGNEQFF	TRBJ2-1	.	TRBV7-2	.
TGTGCCAGCAGCTCGGGACTAGCGGGAGGGACTGAGCAGTTCTTC	CASSSGLAGGTEQFF	TRBJ2-1	.	TRBV7-2	TRBD2
TGTGCCAGTACCCAGGGCCGAACAGGGGTTGGTAGCTATGGCTACACCTTC	CASTQGRTGVGSYGYTF	TRBJ1-2	.	TRBV19	TRBD1
TGCGCCAGCAGTTGGGCTTCACCCCTCCACTTT	CASSWASPLHF	TRBJ1-6	once	TRBV23-1	.
TGTGCCAGCAGCTTGATTACAGGGACCACAGATACGCAGTATTTT	CASSLITGTTDTQYF	TRBJ2-3	.	TRBV5-6	.
TGTGCCAGCAGCTTGTTTCAAGCGGGGGTCGGGGTCTTC	CASSLFQAGVGVF	TRBJ2-1	once	TRBV5-5	TRBD2
TGTGCCAGCAGTGAACCAGGGAATTCACCCCTCCACTTT	CASSEPGNSPLHF	TRBJ1-6	few	TRBV6-1	.
TGCAGCGTTGAGGGAGCGGGCTCGAACACCGGGGAGCTGTTTTTT	CSVEGAGSNTGELFF	TRBJ2-2	.	TRBV29-1	.
TGTGCCAGCAGACTCTCTAGCGGACCTTTCAATGAGCAGTTCTTC	CASRLSSGPFNEQFF	TRBJ2-1	.	TRBV5-4	TRBD2
TGTGCCAGTAGTGTAACGGGTCTACCTGAAGCTTTCTTT	CASSVTGLPEAFF	TRBJ1-1	.	TRBV19	.
TGCGCCAGCAGCTTGATCCTTAGCACAGATACGCAGTATTTT	CASSLILSTDTQYF	TRBJ2-3	few	TRBV5-1	.
TGTGCCAGCAGTTACTCGTTGGACAGCATTAACTATGGCTACACCTTC	CASSYSLDSINYGYTF	TRBJ1-2	.	TRBV6-2/TRBV6-3	.
TGTGCCAGTAAGAAGACGGGAGGGGCCGATGAAGCTTTCTTT	CASKKTGGADEAFF	TRBJ1-1	.	TRBV19	.
TGTGCCAGCAGCTTAGAGAGCACTGAAGCTTTCTTT	CASSLESTEAFF	TRBJ1-1	.	TRBV7-9	.
TGCGCCAGCAGCCAATCGACTAGCGGGAGGGGGGAGACCCAGTACTTC	CASSQSTSGRGETQYF	TRBJ2-5	.	TRBV4-3	TRBD2
TGTGCCATATCAATGGGGAGATCTGGAAACACCATATATTTT	CAISMGRSGNTIYF	TRBJ1-3	.	TRBV10-3	.
TGTGCCAGCAGGGGACAGGGGAGGAATGAGCAGTTCTTC	CASRGQGRNEQFF	TRBJ2-1	.	TRBV28	TRBD1
TGCGCCAGCAGCCATCACGGACAGGGGGCGGCTCAGCCCCAGCATTTT	CASSHHGQGAAQPQHF	TRBJ1-5	.	TRBV4-1	TRBD1